This T cell receptor (beta chain) was recorded in a study of T cell changes during pregnancy in multiple sclerosis. The data were produced by immunoSEQ multiplex PCR, yet TCRdb's version contains in-frame clones alone and is incomplete. The data contain some 42,000 clones, about 92% of them singletons. The origin of this receptor is a female donor with multiple sclerosis, enrolled in a pregnancy study. The input for sequencing was CD4+ T cells from peripheral blood mononuclear cells, taken in the third trimester of pregnancy.

CDR3 region: CAISEATSGSYNEQFF. CDR3 sequence (DNA): TGTGCCATCAGTGAGGCCACTAGCGGGAGTTACAATGAGCAGTTCTTC. The chain carries TRBV10-3 and TRBJ2-1; TRBD2 matches at 11 bases. The germline V gene encodes CDR1 ENHRY and CDR2 SYGVKD. The CDR3 extends over 16 amino acids. V gave up 2 bases and J gave up 4 bases; unmatched junction bases: 4.